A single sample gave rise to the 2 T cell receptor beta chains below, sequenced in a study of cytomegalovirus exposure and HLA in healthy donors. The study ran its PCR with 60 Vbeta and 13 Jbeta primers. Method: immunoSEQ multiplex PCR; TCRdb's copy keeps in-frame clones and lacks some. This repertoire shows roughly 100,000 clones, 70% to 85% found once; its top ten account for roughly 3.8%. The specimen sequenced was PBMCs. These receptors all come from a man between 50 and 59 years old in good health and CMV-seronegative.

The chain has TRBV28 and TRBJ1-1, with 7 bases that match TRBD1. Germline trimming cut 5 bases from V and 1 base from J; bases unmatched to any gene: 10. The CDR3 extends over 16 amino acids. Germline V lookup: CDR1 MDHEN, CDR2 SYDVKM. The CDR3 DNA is TGTGCCAGCAGTCCCCATTCCGGGACAGCGAACACTGAAGCTTTCTTT. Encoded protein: CASSPHSGTANTEAFF. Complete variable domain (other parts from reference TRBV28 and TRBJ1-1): DVKVTQSSRYLVKRTGEKVFLECVQDMDHENMFWYRQDPGLGLRLIYFSYDVKMKEKGDIPEGYSVSREKKERFSLILESASTNQTSMYLCASSPHSGTANTEAFFGQGTRLTVV.

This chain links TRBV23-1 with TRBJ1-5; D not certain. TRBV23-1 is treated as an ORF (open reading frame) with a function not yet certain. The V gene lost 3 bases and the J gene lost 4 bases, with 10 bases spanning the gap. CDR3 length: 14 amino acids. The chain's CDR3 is CASSQAAPNQPQHF. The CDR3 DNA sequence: TGCGCCAGCAGTCAGGCGGCCCCTAATCAGCCCCAGCATTTT.